The next 21 T cell receptor beta chains were all read from a single sample in a study of OX40 agonist ivuxolimab in advanced cancers. The repertoire was sequenced with immunoSEQ multiplex PCR; TCRdb's copy has only in-frame clones and lacks some. The sample carries more than 35,000 clones, about 80% recorded once. The specimen comprised CD4+ or CD8+ T cells sorted from blood, sampled in a trial of the OX40 agonist ivuxolimab. Receptor source: an adult with an advanced solid tumor such as melanoma, head and neck, liver or kidney cancer.

CDR3 region: CASSLVAGASVAFF. The CDR3 nucleotides read TGTGCCAGCAGCTTAGTGGCGGGGGCGAGTGTCGCTTTCTTT. The genes are TRBV7-2 and TRBJ1-1, with D perhaps TRBD1 (6 bases). Trimming cost V 1 base and J 11 bases, with 17 bases left between them. This CDR3 comprises 14 residues. The germline CDR1 and CDR2 sequences are SGHTA and FQGNSA.

The chain combines TRBV4-2 with TRBJ2-5, with D perhaps TRBD2 (7 bases). There are 14 residues in the CDR3. Deletions cut 0 bases from V and 5 bases from J, with 10 bases between. Looked up from germline, CDR1 is LGHNA and CDR2 is YNFKEQ. CDR3 region: CASSQERGGETQYF. The DNA for the CDR3 is TGTGCCAGCAGCCAAGAAAGGGGGGGGGAGACCCAGTACTTC.

The V call is TRBV7-9, the J call TRBJ2-7, with D uncertain. Germline CDR1 SEHNR, CDR2 FQNEAQ (reference sequence). The CDR3 contains 11 residues. The germline V and J ends were trimmed by 5 bases and 7 bases, with 9 bases remaining between them. CDR3 coding DNA: TGTGCCAGCAGCCCGTGGGAAGAGCAGTACTTC. Amino acid sequence: CASSPWEEQYF.

This clone appeared a few times. The J gene is TRBJ2-7, the V gene TRBV7-2; a weak D match, TRBD1 (5 bases). CDR3 length equals 12 residues. The germline gives CDR1 SGHTA, CDR2 FQGNSA. Deletions cut 4 bases from V and 2 bases from J, with 6 bases between. CDR3 loop: CASSWGPYEQYF. Written as DNA, the CDR3 is TGTGCCAGCAGCTGGGGCCCCTACGAGCAGTACTTC.

This clone was counted a few times. The rearrangement joins TRBV2 to TRBJ2-1; TRBD2 aligns across 13 bases. Germline trimming cut 7 bases from V and 2 bases from J; bases unmatched to any gene: 2. The CDR3 sequence is 15 residues long. CDR1 is SNHLY and CDR2 is FYNNEI in the germline V gene. The CDR3 loop is CASTGTSGAYNEQFF. CDR3 sequence (DNA): TGTGCCAGCACCGGGACTAGCGGGGCCTACAATGAGCAGTTCTTC. Complete variable domain (other parts from reference TRBV2 and TRBJ2-1): EPEVTQTPSHQVTQMGQEVILRCVPISNHLYFYWYRQILGQKVEFLVSFYNNEISEKSEIFDDQFSVERPDGSNFTLKIRSTKLEDSAMYFCASTGTSGAYNEQFFGPGTRLTVL.

By share, this clone ranks as medium-sized. The chain employs TRBV2 and TRBJ1-1; D not certain. This CDR3 comprises 10 residues. Trimming took off 7 bases at V and 6 bases at J, with 6 bases between the two ends. Germline assignment: CDR1 SNHLY and CDR2 FYNNEI. The CDR3 loop is CASIGPEAFF. The CDR3 nucleotides are TGTGCCAGCATAGGACCTGAAGCTTTCTTT.

J is TRBJ2-3 and V is TRBV11-2; perhaps D is TRBD1 or TRBD2 (5 bases each). Germline loops: CDR1 SGHAT, CDR2 FQNNGV. The germline V and J ends were trimmed by 0 bases and 15 bases, with 10 bases remaining between them. This CDR3 spans 11 amino acids. The CDR3 loop is CASSLDRGVYF. The CDR3, as DNA: TGTGCCAGCAGCTTAGATCGAGGGGTATATTTT. Complete variable domain (other parts from reference TRBV11-2 and TRBJ2-3): EAGVAQSPRYKIIEKRQSVAFWCNPISGHATLYWYQQILGQGPKLLIQFQNNGVVDDSQLPKDRFSAERLKGVDSTLKIQPAKLEDSAVYLCASSLDRGVYFGPGTRLTVL.

This chain connects TRBV5-6 to TRBJ1-3; no clear D. CDR1 is SGHDT, CDR2 YYEEEE, per germline. This CDR3 contains 15 residues. Trimming left V 4 bases short and J 0 bases short, with 11 bases between. The CDR3 loop is CASSTDQNSGNTIYF. In nucleotides, the CDR3 is TGTGCCAGCAGCACAGACCAGAACTCTGGAAACACCATATATTTT. The whole variable domain, remainder taken from reference TRBV5-6 and TRBJ1-3, is DAGVTQSPTHLIKTRGQQVTLRCSPKSGHDTVSWYQQALGQGPQFIFQYYEEEERQRGNFPDRFSGHQFPNYSSELNVNALLLGDSALYLCASSTDQNSGNTIYFGEGSWLTVV.

CDR3 in DNA: TGTGCCAGCAGTTCGGGACTGAGCTATAATTCACCCCTCCACTTT. The encoded protein is CASSSGLSYNSPLHF. This chain uses TRBV27 with TRBJ1-6; maybe TRBD1 (5 bases). CDR3 length: 15 residues. Per the germline V gene, CDR1 is MNHEY and CDR2 is SMNVEV (reference sequence). V was trimmed by 4 bases and J by 3 bases, leaving 10 bases between them.

This clone was observed a handful of times. The chain is built from TRBV7-8 and TRBJ1-1; D not resolved. V dropped 0 bases and J dropped 10 bases, with 15 bases sitting between them. CDR3 size: 14 residues. In germline, CDR1 is SGHVS, CDR2 FQNEAQ. CDR3 region: CASSLAGPATGAFF. CDR3 DNA sequence: TGTGCCAGCAGCTTAGCCGGGCCGGCGACGGGAGCTTTCTTT.

The V and J genes are TRBV9 and TRBJ1-4; the D is unclear. V lost 3 bases and J lost 8, with 14 bases in between. The CDR3 runs to 14 residues. Germline V gene sequence: CDR1 SGDLS, CDR2 YYNGEE. The CDR3 coding sequence is TGTGCCAGCAGCGCCGGAGTGAGGGAGGAAAAACTGTTTTTT. Amino acids: CASSAGVREEKLFF.

This chain joins TRBV6-1 and TRBJ1-3; no reliable D call. Germline V gene lookup returns CDR1 MNHNS and CDR2 SASEGT. V was clipped by 4 bases and J by 0 bases, with 7 bases between them. This CDR3 is 14 amino acids long. This CDR3 is CASSAYSSGNTIYF. Written as DNA, the CDR3 is TGTGCCAGCAGTGCCTACAGCTCTGGAAACACCATATATTTT.

The rearrangement links TRBV5-8 to TRBJ1-5, with TRBD1 matching 10 bases. V was clipped by 4 bases and J by 3 bases; unmatched bases: 4. This CDR3 region has 15 residues. From germline, CDR1 is SGHTS and CDR2 YDEGEE. The CDR3 DNA is TGTGCCAGCAGCCGGACAGGGGGTATCAATCAGCCCCAGCATTTT. This gives the protein CASSRTGGINQPQHF.

This chain links TRBV11-2 with TRBJ2-5; D perhaps matches TRBD2 (5 bases). The CDR3 is 17 residues long. V was cut by 5 bases and J by 7 bases, with 26 bases left in between. From germline, CDR1 is SGHAT and CDR2 FQNNGV. The CDR3 sequence is CASSHLHRRADLRTQYF. The CDR3 DNA reads TGTGCCAGCAGCCACCTACATCGGCGGGCTGATTTGCGGACCCAGTACTTC.

V gene TRBV6-5 combines with J gene TRBJ2-7, with D perhaps matching TRBD1 or TRBD2 (6 bases each). The CDR3 length is 14 residues. Germline V gene sequence: CDR1 MNHEY, CDR2 SVGAGI. Trimming pared 2 bases from V and 0 bases from J, leaving 8 bases between. The chain's CDR3 is CASSYEGGSYEQYV. Written as DNA, the CDR3 is TGTGCCAGCAGTTACGAGGGGGGCTCCTACGAGCAGTACGTC.

This sequence joins TRBV7-2 and TRBJ1-5; no firm D call. The CDR3 spans 13 residues. Trimming stripped 2 bases from V and 0 bases from J, with 2 bases between. The germline gives CDR1 SGHTA, CDR2 FQGNSA. The CDR3 protein is CASSLNSNQPQHF. The CDR3 DNA reads as TGTGCCAGCAGCTTAAATAGCAATCAGCCCCAGCATTTT.

The V and J genes are TRBV28 and TRBJ2-7; perhaps TRBD2 as D (5 bases). Germline values: CDR1 MDHEN, CDR2 SYDVKM. This CDR3 is 13 amino acids long. Trimming removed 7 bases at V and 1 base at J, with 11 bases between. DNA of the CDR3: TGTGCCAGCACGGCGGGCCATTCCTACGAGCAGTACGTC. Its protein product is CASTAGHSYEQYV.

The CDR3 protein is CASSRPDIFPSYGYTF. CDR3 DNA sequence: TGTGCCAGCTCACGACCCGACATTTTTCCCTCCTATGGCTACACCTTC. This chain links TRBV18 with TRBJ1-2, with D unclear. Germline V gene lookup returns CDR1 KGHSH and CDR2 LQKENI. Trimming cost V 4 bases and J 4 bases, with 19 bases left between them. The CDR3 loop spans 16 amino acids. The full variable domain, with the rest looked up from reference TRBV18 and TRBJ1-2, is NAGVMQNPRHLVRRRGQEARLRCSPMKGHSHVYWYRQLPEEGLKFMVYLQKENIIDESGMPKERFSAEFPKEGPSILRIQQVVRGDSAAYFCASSRPDIFPSYGYTFGSGTRLTVV.

The genes are TRBV30 and TRBJ1-2, with D hard to call. This CDR3 spans 11 amino acids. CDR1 is GTSNPN, CDR2 SVGIG, per germline (reference sequence). V was trimmed by 5 bases and J by 1 base, leaving 5 bases between them. CDR3 in amino acids: CAWVYNYGYTF. The CDR3 bases are TGTGCCTGGGTTTATAACTATGGCTACACCTTC.

The rearrangement uses TRBV9 and TRBJ2-3; D call uncertain. The germline gives CDR1 SGDLS, CDR2 YYNGEE. Trimming shortened V by 2 bases and J by 3 bases, and 10 bases separated the two germline ends. This CDR3 contains 14 residues. CDR3 coding DNA: TGTGCCAGCAGCGTTTCCCGAACGACAGATACGCAGTATTTT. Its protein product is CASSVSRTTDTQYF.

At least ten counts were recorded for this clone. This chain connects TRBV27 to TRBJ2-1, with 8 bases matching TRBD2. The CDR3 loop spans 15 amino acids. CDR1 is MNHEY, CDR2 SMNVEV, per germline (reference sequence). The ends lost 7 bases at V and 0 bases at J; junction bases unmatched: 5. CDR3 sequence reads: CASTSGGVSYNEQFF. CDR3 DNA: TGTGCCAGCACCTCGGGGGGGGTCTCCTACAATGAGCAGTTCTTC.